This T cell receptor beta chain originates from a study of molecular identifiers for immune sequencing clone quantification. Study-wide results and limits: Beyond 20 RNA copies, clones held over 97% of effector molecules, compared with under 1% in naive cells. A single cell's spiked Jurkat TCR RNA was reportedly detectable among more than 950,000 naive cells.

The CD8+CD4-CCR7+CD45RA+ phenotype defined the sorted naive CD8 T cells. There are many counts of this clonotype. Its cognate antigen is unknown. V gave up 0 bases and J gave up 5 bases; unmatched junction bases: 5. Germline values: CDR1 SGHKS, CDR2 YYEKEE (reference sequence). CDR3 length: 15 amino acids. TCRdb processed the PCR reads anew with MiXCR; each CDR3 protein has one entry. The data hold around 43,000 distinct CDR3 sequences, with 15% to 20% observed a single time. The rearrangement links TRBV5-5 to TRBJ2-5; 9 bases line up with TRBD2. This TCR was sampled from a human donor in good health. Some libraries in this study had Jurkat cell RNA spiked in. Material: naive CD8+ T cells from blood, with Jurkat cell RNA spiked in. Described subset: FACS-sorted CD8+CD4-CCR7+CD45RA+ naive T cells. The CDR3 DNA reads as TGTGCCAGCAGCTTGGCCTCGCGGGGGGGGGAGACCCAGTACTTC. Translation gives CASSLASRGGETQYF.